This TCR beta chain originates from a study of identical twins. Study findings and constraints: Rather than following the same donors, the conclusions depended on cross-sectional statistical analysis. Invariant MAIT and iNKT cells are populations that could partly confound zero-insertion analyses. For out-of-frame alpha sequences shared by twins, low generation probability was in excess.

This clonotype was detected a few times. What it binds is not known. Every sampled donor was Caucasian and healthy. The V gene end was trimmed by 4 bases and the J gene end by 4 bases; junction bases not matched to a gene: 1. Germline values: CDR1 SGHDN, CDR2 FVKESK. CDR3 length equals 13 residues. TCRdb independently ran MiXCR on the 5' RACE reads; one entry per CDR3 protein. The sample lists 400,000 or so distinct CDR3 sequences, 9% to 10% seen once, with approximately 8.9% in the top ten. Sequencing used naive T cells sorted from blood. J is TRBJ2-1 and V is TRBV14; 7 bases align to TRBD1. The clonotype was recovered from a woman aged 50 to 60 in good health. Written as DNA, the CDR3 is TGTGCCAGCAGCCCGGGACAGTACAATGAGCAGTTCTTC. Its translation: CASSPGQYNEQFF.